One TCR beta chain is described in this entry. Its antigen is unidentified. The CDR3 is 14 amino acids. Germline CDR1 SGHAT, CDR2 FQDESV (reference sequence). The V end lost 6 bases, the J end lost 13 bases, and 22 bases lay between the germline ends. Combining a sample-barcoded 5' primer with a J-beta primer mix, a second PCR ran for about 7 to 11 cycles. From the 5' RACE reads, TCRdb called clonotypes with MiXCR, one entry per CDR3 protein. Among 850,000 to 1,000,000 distinct CDR3 sequences listed, roughly 52% were seen once. The data stem from a study of blood T cells in healthy people across ages. Study information: Researchers report that template switching captured about one barcoded beta molecule per two T cells.

Study-wide results and limits: Naive CD4+ cell counts and diversity both ran higher in long-lived than in aged donors.

This receptor was taken from a man in his thirties or forties in good health. Sample: blood. This chain uses TRBV11-1 with TRBJ2-1; no definite D call. CDR3 nucleotide sequence: TGTGCCAGCAGTTCTCTAGACTCCCCAGAGACCCAGTTCTTC. It encodes CASSSLDSPETQFF.